This record concerns one TCR beta chain sequence. This sample was included in a study of blood T cell repertoires in COVID-19. Study summary: The United States, Italy and Spain were the sources of the acute and convalescent COVID-19 samples.

Authors' analysis steps: Amplifying reference gene primers gave estimates of nucleated cell counts. The table came from immunoSEQ multiplex PCR; TCRdb's copy has only in-frame clones and leaves some out. That table gives V, J and clone size, and the DNA gave D and trimming. The data contain roughly 200,000 clones, 88% of them singletons. The CDR3 is 14 amino acids. The germline V gene has CDR1 SGHAT and CDR2 FQNNGV. V was shortened by 1 base and J by 2 bases, with 6 bases between the two germline ends. The source material was peripheral blood. This sequence joins TRBV11-2 and TRBJ1-5, with unresolved D. This receptor was obtained from a man between 65 and 79 years old with acute or convalescent COVID-19. The CDR3 coding sequence is TGTGCCAGCAGCTTAGGTTTCGGCAATCAGCCCCAGCATTTT. Its translation: CASSLGFGNQPQHF.